Each of the 22 T cell receptor beta chains below was sequenced from the same sample in a study of blood T cell repertoires in COVID-19 (dated by TCRdb to 2020 to 2021). Libraries were constructed by the immunoSEQ multiplex PCR assay. This is the immuneACCESS table as TCRdb keeps it, with only in-frame sequences that have V and J called. A part of the clones is gone; compared with another copy, unresolved V genes explain less than half, and the rest is unexplained. This sample gives approximately 390,000 clones in total; around 90% of them show up just once. The leading ten clones occupy 5% to 8.5% of the sample. Sequencing was performed on peripheral blood. The source is a man between 18 and 35 years old with active or convalescent COVID-19.

V and J are TRBV7-2 and TRBJ2-5, with a weak D call TRBD1 (6 bases). The CDR3 contains 14 residues. The V and J ends lost 5 bases and 4 bases respectively, with 14 bases between them. The germline V gene encodes CDR1 SGHTA and CDR2 FQGNSA. CDR3 sequence (DNA): TGTGCCAGCAGCCCTACAGGGACGGGAGAGACCCAGTACTTC. Its translation: CASSPTGTGETQYF.

The V call is TRBV7-6, the J call TRBJ2-3; 7 nucleotides line up with TRBD2. Germline lookup yields CDR1 SGHVS and CDR2 FNYEAQ. This CDR3 has 17 residues. The junction had 10 bases not matched to a gene; V was cut back by 1 base and J by 3 bases. CDR3 residues: CASSLVGRGMITDTQYF. Here the CDR3 DNA reads TGTGCCAGCAGCTTAGTGGGGAGGGGTATGATTACAGATACGCAGTATTTT. Complete variable domain (other parts from reference TRBV7-6 and TRBJ2-3): GAGVSQSPRYKVTKRGQDVALRCDPISGHVSLYWYRQALGQGPEFLTYFNYEAQQDKSGLPNDRFSAERPEGSISTLTIQRTEQRDSAMYRCASSLVGRGMITDTQYFGPGTRLTVL.

This clone was found many times. The chain is built from TRBV7-2 and TRBJ1-4; TRBD1 is a possible D gene (6 bases). CDR1 and CDR2 from the germline V gene are SGHTA and FQGNSA. V gave up 3 bases and J gave up 8 bases, with 16 bases separating them. The CDR3 consists of 15 residues. In DNA form, the CDR3 reads TGTGCCAGCAGCTTTAGGGGGGGCACTAGGGAAAAACTGTTTTTT. It codes for CASSFRGGTREKLFF. The whole variable domain, filled in from reference TRBV7-2 and TRBJ1-4, reads GAGVSQSPSNKVTEKGKDVELRCDPISGHTALYWYRQSLGQGLEFLIYFQGNSAPDKSGLPSDRFSAERTGGSVSTLTIQRTQQEDSAVYLCASSFRGGTREKLFFGSGTQLSVL.

The rearrangement joins TRBV3-1 (or the pseudogene TRBV3-2) to TRBJ2-1; D possibly corresponds to TRBD1 (5 bases). The CDR3 is made up of 17 amino acids. V lost 3 bases, J lost 0 bases, and 15 bases lay in between. Germline CDR1 and CDR2: LGHDT and YNNKEL (reference sequence). The CDR3 coding sequence is TGTGCCAGCAGCCAGACCCAGGGCCAACGCTCCTACAATGAGCAGTTCTTC. The encoded protein is CASSQTQGQRSYNEQFF.

The chain links TRBV7-2 to TRBJ2-7; tentative D call: TRBD1 (6 bases). The CDR3 has 16 amino acids. Germline V gene sequence: CDR1 SGHTA, CDR2 FQGNSA. V was clipped by 4 bases and J by 2 bases, with 18 bases between them. The CDR3 DNA follows: TGTGCCAGCAGCTCCCGAGGAAGGGGACAAGCCTACGAGCAGTACTTC. As protein: CASSSRGRGQAYEQYF.

This sequence joins TRBV4-2 and TRBJ2-3, with a possible D match to TRBD1 (5 bases). The V gene's germline CDR1 is LGHNA and CDR2 YNFKEQ. V was shortened by 0 bases and J by 4 bases, with 8 bases between the two germline ends. CDR3 size: 14 residues. CDR3 sequence reads: CASSQDRVSDTQYF. CDR3 DNA: TGTGCCAGCAGCCAAGACAGGGTATCAGATACGCAGTATTTT.

The chain recombines TRBV5-1 with TRBJ1-2, with a weak D call TRBD1 (5 bases). The CDR3 has 14 residues. Trimming left V 3 bases short and J 6 bases short, with 15 bases between. CDR1 and CDR2 from the germline V gene are SGHRS and YFSETQ. The CDR3 region has the DNA TGCGCCAGCAGCTCAAAGACAGTTTTGGATGGCTACACCTTC. Encoded protein: CASSSKTVLDGYTF.

This clone has just one count. This chain uses TRBV19 with TRBJ2-5; 9 bases line up with TRBD2. Germline loops: CDR1 LNHDA, CDR2 SQIVND (reference sequence). There are 16 residues in the CDR3. Trimming at V came to 0 bases and at J to 9 bases, leaving 11 bases not matched to a gene. The CDR3 spells CASSIEGGRAELAQYF. In DNA, the CDR3 is TGTGCCAGTAGTATAGAAGGCGGGAGGGCCGAGTTGGCCCAGTACTTC.

The genes are TRBV11-2 and TRBJ2-6, with D hard to call. V was shortened by 5 bases and J by 2 bases, with 10 bases between the two germline ends. Germline loops: CDR1 SGHAT, CDR2 FQNNGV. CDR3 size: 15 residues. CDR3 amino acids: CASSAAVAGANVLTF. The DNA for the CDR3 is TGTGCCAGCAGCGCTGCAGTGGCTGGGGCCAACGTCCTGACTTTC.

The chain joins TRBV19 to TRBJ2-1; the D gene is possibly TRBD2 (6 bases). Germline CDR1 and CDR2: LNHDA and SQIVND (reference sequence). The V end lost 5 bases, the J end lost 1 base, and 12 bases lay between the germline ends. The CDR3 has 15 residues. The CDR3 region is CASSLRRGSYNEQFF. The CDR3 nucleotides are TGTGCCAGTAGTCTGAGGCGGGGTTCCTACAATGAGCAGTTCTTC.

The chain uses TRBV6-4 and TRBJ2-5, with no clear D. The CDR3 totals 11 residues. CDR1 is MRHNA and CDR2 is SNTAGT in the germline V gene. The V end lost 7 bases, the J end lost 5 bases, and 8 bases lay between the germline ends. The CDR3 DNA follows: TGTGCCAGCATTCCACTGGAGACCCAGTACTTC. Translated, it gives CASIPLETQYF.

This clone was picked up many times. The chain employs TRBV6-4 and TRBJ1-1, with 7 bases that match TRBD1. In germline, CDR1 is MRHNA, CDR2 SNTAGT. V lost 6 bases and J lost 7; bases outside the gene matches: 8. The CDR3 loop spans 13 amino acids. CDR3 in amino acids: CASSPGTASEAFF. DNA of the CDR3: TGTGCCAGCAGCCCCGGGACAGCAAGTGAAGCTTTCTTT.

This clone was counted a single time. The V call is TRBV27, the J call TRBJ2-7; TRBD1 matches at 8 bases. Trimming removed 4 bases from V and 4 bases from J; junction bases left unmatched: 9. The germline V gene encodes CDR1 MNHEY and CDR2 SMNVEV (reference sequence). The CDR3 totals 15 residues. The CDR3 nucleotides are TGTGCCAGCAGTTCACCAGGACAGGGATGGTACGAGCAGTACTTC. Encoded protein: CASSSPGQGWYEQYF.

The rearrangement links TRBV7-7 to TRBJ1-5; D gene ambiguous. This CDR3 has 13 residues. V lost 3 bases and J 3 bases, leaving 6 bases between the germline ends. Germline assignment: CDR1 SSHAT and CDR2 FNYEAQ (reference sequence). CDR3 amino acids: CASSLAVNQPQHF. Here the CDR3 DNA reads TGTGCCAGCAGCTTGGCAGTCAATCAGCCCCAGCATTTT.

The sample holds one count of this clone. The chain carries TRBV4-1 and TRBJ2-1; no firm D call. Looked up from germline, CDR1 is MGHRA and CDR2 is YSYEKL. Trimming removed 0 bases from V and 4 bases from J, with 4 bases in between. This CDR3 comprises 13 residues. The CDR3 here is CASSQERYNEQFF. CDR3 DNA: TGCGCCAGCAGCCAAGAGCGGTACAATGAGCAGTTCTTC.

The J gene is TRBJ1-6, the V gene TRBV19; 7 bases are shared with TRBD1. With V trimmed by 10 bases and J by 2 bases, 5 bases remained unmatched. This CDR3 spans 14 amino acids. Germline V gene lookup returns CDR1 LNHDA and CDR2 SQIVND (reference sequence). CDR3 coding DNA: TGTGCCACTTCGGACAGGCCCTATAATTCACCCCTCCACTTT. Protein sequence: CATSDRPYNSPLHF.

The V and J genes are TRBV6-5 and TRBJ2-2; D perhaps matches TRBD1 (5 bases). Germline CDR1 MNHEY, CDR2 SVGAGI. V was clipped by 7 bases and J by 6 bases, with 15 bases between them. This CDR3 spans 14 amino acids. CDR3: CASMGRVGAGELFF. The CDR3 DNA reads as TGTGCCAGCATGGGCAGGGTAGGGGCCGGGGAGCTGTTTTTT.

This chain joins TRBV11-2 and TRBJ2-5; 9 bases line up with TRBD1. The CDR3 length is 17 residues. V was clipped by 5 bases and J by 4 bases; unmatched bases: 14. Germline CDR1 and CDR2: SGHAT and FQNNGV. CDR3 in amino acids: CASSRDGGQGLGETQYF. The CDR3 nucleotides read TGTGCCAGCAGCAGGGACGGAGGACAGGGGTTAGGAGAGACCCAGTACTTC.

This clone was recorded once. DNA for the CDR3: TGTGCCAGCAACCGACTAGCGGGGGAAGAGACCCAGTACTTC. Its protein is CASNRLAGEETQYF. The V and J genes are TRBV5-6 and TRBJ2-5; 12 nucleotides align to TRBD2. The V gene end was trimmed by 6 bases and the J gene end by 3 bases; junction bases not matched to a gene: 3. In germline, CDR1 is SGHDT, CDR2 YYEEEE. CDR3 length equals 14 residues.

The chain has TRBV28 and TRBJ1-2; D is unresolved. Between the trimmed V and J ends, which lost 7 bases and 2 bases, there was a span of 14 bases. The CDR3 loop spans 14 amino acids. Germline V gene lookup returns CDR1 MDHEN and CDR2 SYDVKM. In DNA, the CDR3 is TGTGCCAGCATTACCCGGGTATCCAACTATGGCTACACCTTC. Translated: CASITRVSNYGYTF.

This clone was picked up one time. Additional DNA sequences in this sample encode the identical CDR3. This chain joins TRBV4-3 and TRBJ1-5, with 7 bases aligning to TRBD1. The CDR3 totals 15 residues. V shed 0 bases, J shed 7 bases, and the junction held 6 bases outside the gene matches. The V gene's germline CDR1 is LGHNA and CDR2 YSLEER. CDR3 sequence reads: CASSQERGRGQPQHF. The CDR3 nucleotides are TGCGCCAGCAGCCAAGAGAGGGGGCGCGGGCAGCCCCAGCATTTT.

This clone has just a few counts. Germline and junction disagree at one end, which may indicate a read error. The chain couples TRBV27 to TRBJ2-6; tentatively, D is TRBD1 (5 bases). Germline lookup yields CDR1 MNHEY and CDR2 SMNVEV (reference sequence). The CDR3 has 16 residues. The CDR3 loop is CASSFPTQSGANVLTF. The DNA of the CDR3 is TGTGCCAGCAGTTTCCCCACTCAGTCTGGGGCCAACGTGCTGACTTTC. Supplemented by reference TRBV27 and TRBJ2-6, the full variable domain reads EAQVTQNPRYLITVTGKKLTVTCSQNMNHEYMSWYRQDPGLGLRQIYYSMNVEVTDKGDVPEGYKVSRKEKRNFPLILESPSPNQTSLYFCASSFPTQSGANVLTFGAGSRLTVL.